The next 21 T cell receptor beta chains were all read from a single sample in a study of T cell changes during pregnancy in multiple sclerosis. Repertoires were generated with immunoSEQ multiplex PCR, while TCRdb's copy carries only in-frame clones and drops some. The sample carries about 24,000 clones, 88% recorded once. This specimen was CD4+ T cells from peripheral blood mononuclear cells, taken in the first trimester of pregnancy. The receptors were gathered from a female donor in good health, enrolled as a control in a pregnancy study.

The chain couples TRBV6-6 to TRBJ1-2, with 8 bases identical to TRBD1. From germline, CDR1 is MNHNY and CDR2 SVGAGI (reference sequence). J lost 3 bases, V lost 4 bases, and 4 bases had no gene match. The CDR3 covers 14 residues. CDR3 region: CASSFAGGHYGYTF. CDR3 DNA: TGTGCCAGCAGTTTCGCAGGGGGCCACTATGGCTACACCTTC.

The chain carries TRBV19 and TRBJ2-2; 8 bases align to TRBD2. Looked up from germline, CDR1 is LNHDA and CDR2 is SQIVND (reference sequence). The V and J ends lost 5 bases and 4 bases, in that order; junction bases with no gene match: 3. CDR3 size: 14 residues. CDR3 DNA sequence: TGTGCCAGTAGTCCGGGGGGGGGCACCGGGGAGCTGTTTTTT. Amino acids: CASSPGGGTGELFF.

The chain recombines TRBV4-1 with TRBJ2-2; tentatively, D is TRBD1 (6 bases). Germline loops: CDR1 MGHRA, CDR2 YSYEKL. This CDR3 has 15 amino acids. V was pared by 0 bases and J by 5 bases, with 10 bases between. The CDR3 is CASSQDNQGTGELFF. The DNA for the CDR3 is TGCGCCAGCAGCCAAGATAATCAGGGGACCGGGGAGCTGTTTTTT.

The J gene is TRBJ1-6, the V gene TRBV9; D gene unclear. The ends were cut back, 3 bases at V and 9 bases at J, with 7 bases in the middle. This CDR3 spans 12 amino acids. Germline CDR1 reads SGDLS; CDR2 reads YYNGEE. The CDR3 protein is CASSARGSPLHF. CDR3 bases: TGTGCCAGCAGCGCCCGGGGTTCACCCCTCCACTTT.

This sequence joins TRBV5-1 and TRBJ2-7; 11 bases agree with TRBD1. The CDR3 length is 17 residues. The germline CDR1 and CDR2 sequences are SGHRS and YFSETQ. V gave up 3 bases and J gave up 4 bases; unmatched junction bases: 12. Here the CDR3 DNA reads TGCGCCAGCAGCTACACCCCGACCGGGACAGGGGGTTACGAGCAGTACTTC. Translated, it gives CASSYTPTGTGGYEQYF.

The CDR3 DNA reads as TGTGCCAGCAGGGGGGCTAGCGGGAGCCCCGGCTCCTACGAGCAGTACTTC. Residues: CASRGASGSPGSYEQYF. This rearrangement joins TRBV28 to TRBJ2-7; TRBD2 matches 10 bases. J lost 0 bases, V lost 6 bases, and 11 bases had no gene match. The CDR3 is made up of 17 amino acids. Germline V lookup: CDR1 MDHEN, CDR2 SYDVKM.

The rearrangement joins TRBV6-1 to TRBJ1-5; 10 nucleotides agree with TRBD1. The V gene end was trimmed by 7 bases and the J gene end by 4 bases; junction bases not matched to a gene: 7. Germline V gives CDR1 MNHNS, CDR2 SASEGT. The CDR3 totals 15 residues. The CDR3 region is CASILDRGENQPQHF. CDR3 DNA sequence: TGTGCCAGCATTCTGGACAGGGGGGAAAATCAGCCCCAGCATTTT.

This rearrangement joins TRBV4-1 to TRBJ1-2, with 7 bases identical to TRBD1. V trimming: 1 base; J trimming: 2 bases; junction bases outside the gene matches: 19. Germline loops: CDR1 MGHRA, CDR2 YSYEKL. The CDR3 has 20 residues. Here the CDR3 reads CASSQARDSKVGPSNYGYTF. The CDR3 DNA reads TGCGCCAGCAGCCAAGCCCGGGACAGCAAAGTGGGCCCTTCAAACTATGGCTACACCTTC.

This clone was recorded once. The chain employs TRBV11-2 and TRBJ2-5; 8 bases match TRBD2. Trimming took 1 base from V and 3 from J; bases not matched to a gene: 4. The CDR3 extends over 15 amino acids. The germline gives CDR1 SGHAT, CDR2 FQNNGV. The CDR3 nucleotides read TGTGCCAGCAGCTTAGGCGGGAGGCGGGAAGAGACCCAGTACTTC. This gives the protein CASSLGGRREETQYF.

DNA for the CDR3: TGTGCCAGCAGCCTCCTCCGCGGCTCTGAAAGCGAGCAGTTCTTC. It codes for CASSLLRGSESEQFF. This rearrangement joins TRBV27 to TRBJ2-1; no clear D gene. The germline CDR1 and CDR2 sequences are MNHEY and SMNVEV (reference sequence). The CDR3 loop spans 15 amino acids. V lost 6 bases to trimming and J lost 10 bases, with 22 bases between them.

This clone came up once. J is TRBJ1-3 and V is TRBV6-5, with D tentatively TRBD1 (5 bases). The CDR3 extends over 15 amino acids. From germline, CDR1 is MNHEY and CDR2 SVGAGI. V was trimmed by 5 bases and J by 2 bases, leaving 13 bases between them. The chain's CDR3 is CASSPPGGTGNTIYF. DNA of the CDR3: TGTGCCAGCAGTCCTCCCGGGGGAACTGGAAACACCATATATTTT.

The chain joins TRBV30 to TRBJ1-1; 9 positions agree with TRBD1. The CDR3 has 12 residues. V lost 4 bases and J lost 8; bases outside the gene matches: 5. In germline, CDR1 is GTSNPN, CDR2 SVGIG (reference sequence). CDR3 loop: CAWTGGTGEAFF. For the CDR3, the DNA is TGTGCCTGGACGGGAGGGACAGGGGAAGCTTTCTTT.

The DNA for the CDR3 is TGTGCCATCAGTGGAGACGGGGGGGGGCTCTACGAGCAGTACTTC. Amino acids: CAISGDGGGLYEQYF. The chain links TRBV10-3 to TRBJ2-7; 8 positions match TRBD2. The CDR3 runs 15 residues. CDR1 ENHRY and CDR2 SYGVKD come from the germline V gene. With V trimmed by 4 bases and J by 3 bases, 8 bases remained unmatched.

V and J are TRBV5-1 and TRBJ1-4; 9 bases match TRBD1. V trimming: 3 bases; J trimming: 8 bases; junction bases outside the gene matches: 5. Germline V gene data show CDR1 as SGHRS and CDR2 as YFSETQ. The CDR3 has 14 residues. CDR3 region: CASSSGTGREKLFF. The CDR3 DNA reads as TGCGCCAGCAGCTCCGGGACAGGGCGCGAAAAACTGTTTTTT.

The CDR3 region has the DNA TGTGCCAGTAGTGCACTAGCGGGGAAGGAGACCCAGTACTTC. Translated, it gives CASSALAGKETQYF. The rearrangement uses TRBV19 and TRBJ2-5; TRBD2 aligns across 10 bases. V gave up 5 bases and J gave up 5 bases; unmatched junction bases: 5. Germline lookup yields CDR1 LNHDA and CDR2 SQIVND (reference sequence). The CDR3 is made up of 14 amino acids.

The chain has TRBV9 and TRBJ2-7; D call uncertain. This CDR3 is 15 amino acids long. CDR1 is SGDLS and CDR2 is YYNGEE in the germline V gene. Trimming removed 3 bases from V and 1 base from J, with 14 bases in between. CDR3 amino acids: CASSGNPLRSYEQYF. For the CDR3, the DNA is TGTGCCAGCAGCGGAAACCCGTTGCGATCCTACGAGCAGTACTTC.

The rearrangement links TRBV7-9 to TRBJ2-1; TRBD2 agrees at 9 bases. The CDR3 spans 14 residues. With V trimmed by 3 bases and J by 7 bases, 4 bases remained unmatched. Germline values: CDR1 SEHNR, CDR2 FQNEAQ (reference sequence). In DNA, the CDR3 is TGTGCCAGCAGCTTCACGGGACTAGCAAATGAGCAGTTCTTC. Its translation is CASSFTGLANEQFF.

This chain joins TRBV6-5 and TRBJ2-1; the match to TRBD2 covers 7 bases. CDR1 MNHEY and CDR2 SVGAGI come from the germline V gene. Trimming cost V 6 bases and J 8 bases; bases outside gene matches: 4. The CDR3 loop spans 12 amino acids. The CDR3 DNA is TGTGCCAGCAGAACAACTAGCGATGAGCAGTTCTTC. Its translation: CASRTTSDEQFF.

The chain joins TRBV19 to TRBJ2-7; TRBD2 agrees at 7 bases. V trimming: 10 bases; J trimming: 0 bases; junction bases outside the gene matches: 3. The CDR3 length is 12 residues. CDR1 LNHDA and CDR2 SQIVND come from the germline V gene (reference sequence). In DNA, the CDR3 is TGTGCCACCCGGGACTACTCCTACGAGCAGTACTTC. This sequence encodes CATRDYSYEQYF.

The genes are TRBV6-4 and TRBJ2-1; tentative D call: TRBD2 (6 bases). The V gene's germline CDR1 is MRHNA and CDR2 SNTAGT. This CDR3 spans 14 amino acids. V shed 2 bases and J shed 3 bases, with 8 bases lying between them. The CDR3 is CASSDEGGYNEQFF. CDR3 in DNA: TGTGCCAGCAGTGACGAGGGAGGCTACAATGAGCAGTTCTTC.

The gene calls are TRBV29-1 and TRBJ2-1; weak D call: TRBD2 (5 bases). The CDR3 length is 16 residues. Germline V lookup: CDR1 SQVTM, CDR2 ANQGSEA. Between the trimmed V and J ends, which lost 6 bases and 2 bases, there was a span of 20 bases. The CDR3 bases are TGCAGCGTGATATCTTTCAGAGAACTAGCCTACAATGAGCAGTTCTTC. The encoded protein is CSVISFRELAYNEQFF.